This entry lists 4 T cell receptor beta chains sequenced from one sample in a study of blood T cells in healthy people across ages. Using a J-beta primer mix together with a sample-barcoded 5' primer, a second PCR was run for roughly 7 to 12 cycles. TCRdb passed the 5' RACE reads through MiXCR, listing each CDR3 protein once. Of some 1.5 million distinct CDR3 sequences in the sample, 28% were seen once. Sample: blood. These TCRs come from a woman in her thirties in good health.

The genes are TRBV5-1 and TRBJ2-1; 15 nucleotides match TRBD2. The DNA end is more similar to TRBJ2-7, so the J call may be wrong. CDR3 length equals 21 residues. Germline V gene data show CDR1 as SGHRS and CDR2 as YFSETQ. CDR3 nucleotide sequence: TGCGCCAGCAGCCCTGCCTTTCCCGGGACTAGCGGGGGGCGCTCCTACAATGAGCAGTACTTC. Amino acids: CASSPAFPGTSGGRSYNEQYF.

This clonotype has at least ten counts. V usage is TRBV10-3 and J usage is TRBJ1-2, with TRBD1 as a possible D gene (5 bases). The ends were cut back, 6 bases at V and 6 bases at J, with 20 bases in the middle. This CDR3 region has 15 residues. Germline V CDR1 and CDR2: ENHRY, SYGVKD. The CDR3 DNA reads TGTGCCATCAGGGGCAGTATGGTCCAGGGTGATGGCTACACCTTC. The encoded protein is CAIRGSMVQGDGYTF.

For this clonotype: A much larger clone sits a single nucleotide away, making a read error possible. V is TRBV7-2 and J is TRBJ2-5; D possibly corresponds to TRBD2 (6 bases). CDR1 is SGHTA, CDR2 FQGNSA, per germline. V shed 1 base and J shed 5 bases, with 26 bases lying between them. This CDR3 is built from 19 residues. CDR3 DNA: TGTACCAGCAGCTTAGGATTTCGTGGGAGGCCCATAGGAGTGGAGACCCAGTACTTC. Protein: CTSSLGFRGRPIGVETQYF.

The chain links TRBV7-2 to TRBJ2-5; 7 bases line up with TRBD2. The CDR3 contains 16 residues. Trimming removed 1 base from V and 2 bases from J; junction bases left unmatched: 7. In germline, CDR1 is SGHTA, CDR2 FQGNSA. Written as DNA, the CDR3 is TGTGCCAGCAGCTTAGGTCCCCACGGGGGGCAAGAGACCCAGTACTTC. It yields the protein CASSLGPHGGQETQYF.